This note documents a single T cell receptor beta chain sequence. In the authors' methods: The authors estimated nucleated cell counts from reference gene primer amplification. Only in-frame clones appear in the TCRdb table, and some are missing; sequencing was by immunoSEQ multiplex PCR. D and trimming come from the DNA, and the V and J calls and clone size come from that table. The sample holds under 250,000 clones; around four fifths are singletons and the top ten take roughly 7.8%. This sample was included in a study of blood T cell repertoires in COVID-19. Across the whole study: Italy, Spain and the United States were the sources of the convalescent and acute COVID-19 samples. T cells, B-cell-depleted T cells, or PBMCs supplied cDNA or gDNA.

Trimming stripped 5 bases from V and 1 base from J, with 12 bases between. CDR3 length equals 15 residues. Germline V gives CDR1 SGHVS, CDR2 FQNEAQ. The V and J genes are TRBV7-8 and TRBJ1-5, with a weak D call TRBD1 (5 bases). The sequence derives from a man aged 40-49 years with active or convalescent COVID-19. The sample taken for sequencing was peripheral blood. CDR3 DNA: TGTGCCAGCAGCCCCCAAGGGGCGAGCAATCAGCCCCAGCATTTT. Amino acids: CASSPQGASNQPQHF.